Below are 17 T cell receptor beta chains sequenced from a single sample in a study of T cells of healthy individuals. A single record per CDR3 protein comes from TCRdb applying MiXCR to the 5' RACE reads. The sample holds tens of thousands of distinct CDR3 sequences, about 16% seen once. Receptors originate from a human donor in good health.

This clonotype was observed many times. The chain uses TRBV6-5 and TRBJ2-5; 9 bases are a match to TRBD1. The CDR3 contains 13 residues. V lost 7 bases to trimming and J lost 9 bases; unmatched junction nucleotides: 9. Germline CDR1 is MNHEY and CDR2 is SVGAGI. As DNA, the CDR3 is TGTGCCAGCAAGCCGGGACAGGGCCGGGCCCAGTACTTC. Its protein is CASKPGQGRAQYF.

This clonotype was recorded at least ten times. The rearrangement links TRBV7-8 to TRBJ2-6; D gene ambiguous. V was pared by 5 bases and J by 0 bases, with 20 bases between. This CDR3 has 19 amino acids. Looked up from germline, CDR1 is SGHVS and CDR2 is FQNEAQ. DNA of the CDR3: TGTGCCAGCAGCACCCGTGCCCCACTTATCCCCTCTGGGGCCAACGTCCTGACTTTC. This gives the protein CASSTRAPLIPSGANVLTF.

This chain joins TRBV2 and TRBJ1-1; D remains ambiguous. The CDR3 has 12 residues. The V end was cut by 7 bases, the J end by 6 bases, with 12 bases between. Germline V gives CDR1 SNHLY, CDR2 FYNNEI. The CDR3 loop is CASNYEGPEAFF. In DNA, the CDR3 is TGTGCCAGCAATTACGAAGGTCCTGAAGCTTTCTTT.

The chain carries TRBV10-3 and TRBJ2-5; no firm D call. The CDR3 is 13 amino acids. Germline-derived CDR1 and CDR2 are ENHRY and SYGVKD. V was shortened by 5 bases and J by 2 bases, with 9 bases between the two germline ends. CDR3 in amino acids: CAISWAAQETQYF. The DNA for the CDR3 is TGTGCCATCAGTTGGGCAGCTCAAGAGACCCAGTACTTC.

This clonotype was counted at least ten times. The chain joins TRBV29-1 to TRBJ2-1; D not resolved. Germline V lookup: CDR1 SQVTM, CDR2 ANQGSEA. The V end was cut by 7 bases, the J end by 5 bases, with 27 bases between. The CDR3 totals 17 residues. The CDR3 reads CSGKETLGYAKHNEQFF. CDR3 coding DNA: TGCAGCGGTAAGGAAACCCTAGGTTACGCTAAGCACAATGAGCAGTTCTTC.

The table lists this clonotype with many counts. The J gene is TRBJ1-5, the V gene TRBV28; 8 positions agree with TRBD1. CDR3 length: 16 residues. J was trimmed by 3 bases and V by 2 bases; bases with no gene match: 6. The germline gives CDR1 MDHEN, CDR2 SYDVKM. CDR3 nucleotide sequence: TGTGCCAGCAGTTTACGTGCGACAGGGGCCAATCAGCCCCAGCATTTT. Protein product: CASSLRATGANQPQHF.

The chain carries TRBV3-1 and TRBJ2-3; D is perhaps TRBD1 (5 bases). The V and J ends lost 10 bases and 3 bases respectively, with 20 bases between them. Germline-derived CDR1 and CDR2 are LGHDT and YNNKEL (reference sequence). The CDR3 consists of 15 residues. CDR3 nucleotide sequence: TGTGCCACCTCGCCGGGTGGGGCAGGTACAGATACGCAGTATTTT. Its protein product is CATSPGGAGTDTQYF.

The gene calls are TRBV2 and TRBJ2-3, with a possible D match to TRBD1 (5 bases). The CDR3 consists of 13 residues. The V end was cut by 3 bases, the J end by 4 bases, with 8 bases between. Germline V gene lookup returns CDR1 SNHLY and CDR2 FYNNEI. CDR3 in amino acids: CASSDRVPDTQYF. CDR3 sequence (DNA): TGTGCCAGCAGTGACAGGGTACCAGATACGCAGTATTTT.

The chain links TRBV30 to TRBJ2-7; D not certain. Germline assignment: CDR1 GTSNPN and CDR2 SVGIG (reference sequence). Trimming removed 4 bases from V and 4 bases from J, with 17 bases in between. The CDR3 runs to 14 residues. The CDR3 region has the DNA TGTGCCTGGAAAGCCCCGAGAGGCGAATACGAGCAGTACTTC. It specifies CAWKAPRGEYEQYF.

This clonotype was detected ten times or more. V is TRBV2 and J is TRBJ2-1, with D perhaps matching TRBD1 or TRBD2 (5 bases each). Looked up from germline, CDR1 is SNHLY and CDR2 is FYNNEI. The CDR3 extends over 14 amino acids. Between the trimmed V and J ends, which lost 6 bases and 0 bases, there was a span of 9 bases. CDR3 DNA sequence: TGTGCCAGCAGGGGGACCAGCTCCTACAATGAGCAGTTCTTC. The encoded protein is CASRGTSSYNEQFF.

The chain links TRBV28 to TRBJ2-2; D not certain. Trimming left V 0 bases short and J 3 bases short, with 5 bases between. Per germline, CDR1 MDHEN and CDR2 SYDVKM. The CDR3 sequence is 14 residues long. The CDR3: CASSLWADTGELFF. CDR3 sequence (DNA): TGTGCCAGCAGTTTATGGGCCGACACCGGGGAGCTGTTTTTT.

The CDR3 protein is CASTLGRGGKLFF. DNA of the CDR3: TGTGCCAGCACCCTAGGTCGGGGCGGAAAACTGTTTTTT. The chain joins TRBV28 to TRBJ1-4, with a tentative D call TRBD1 (5 bases). Trimming shortened V by 7 bases and J by 10 bases, and 16 bases separated the two germline ends. Germline V gives CDR1 MDHEN, CDR2 SYDVKM. The CDR3 extends over 13 amino acids.

There are a few counts of this clonotype. The chain carries TRBV29-1 and TRBJ2-2, with D tentatively TRBD2 (5 bases). V lost 4 bases, J lost 2 bases, and 14 bases lay in between. Germline CDR1 SQVTM, CDR2 ANQGSEA. This CDR3 has 15 residues. The CDR3 DNA is TGCAGCGTTGGCCCCTGGACTGCTAACACCGGGGAGCTGTTTTTT. Translation gives CSVGPWTANTGELFF.

This clonotype was recorded at least ten times. V and J are TRBV20-1 and TRBJ1-6; perhaps TRBD1 as D (5 bases). V was pared by 0 bases and J by 13 bases, with 13 bases between. This CDR3 spans 13 amino acids. Germline CDR1 is DFQATT and CDR2 is SNEGSKA (reference sequence). CDR3 nucleotides: TGCAGTGCTAGAGAGGTGCAGGGAGGGCCCCTCCACTTT. This encodes CSAREVQGGPLHF.

This clonotype was seen many times. The V and J genes are TRBV24-1 and TRBJ1-5, with a weak D call TRBD1 (6 bases). The CDR3 has 16 residues. V lost 2 bases to trimming and J lost 3 bases, with 13 bases between them. The germline CDR1 and CDR2 sequences are KGHDR and SFDVKD. The CDR3 region is CATSDSQDSFNQPQHF. CDR3 nucleotide sequence: TGTGCCACCAGTGATTCTCAGGACAGTTTCAATCAGCCCCAGCATTTT.

The chain combines TRBV4-1 with TRBJ2-1; D not resolved. CDR3 length: 15 residues. Germline values: CDR1 MGHRA, CDR2 YSYEKL. Trimming took off 1 base at V and 2 bases at J, with 9 bases between the two ends. This chain's CDR3 is CASSQVSAAYNEQFF. The CDR3 coding sequence is TGCGCCAGCAGCCAAGTCTCCGCAGCCTACAATGAGCAGTTCTTC.

This clonotype was recorded a few times. The chain couples TRBV7-9 to TRBJ2-5; D is undetermined. CDR1 and CDR2 from the germline V gene are SEHNR and FQNEAQ (reference sequence). The CDR3 sequence is 13 residues long. Trimming removed 11 bases from V and 5 bases from J, with 18 bases in between. This chain's CDR3 is CAARQDILETQYF. The CDR3 bases are TGTGCCGCGAGACAAGACATTTTGGAGACCCAGTACTTC.